The rows below give T cell receptor beta chains drawn from one sample of a study of CD8+ T cells in alopecia areata. Method: immunoSEQ multiplex PCR; TCRdb's copy keeps in-frame clones and lacks some. The sample shows around 300,000 clones, roughly 60% of them seen only once. Sample: CD4+ T cells sorted from blood, taken at roughly week 52, from a patient treated with tofacitinib. Receptors were obtained from a human donor with alopecia areata. The CDR3 runs from the conserved cysteine through the conserved F or W. D genes are given only for firm matches. Where a row states a size, it is once, few, many or the class of an expanded clone; other rows omit it.

clone_size: .
v_call: TRBV30
j_call: TRBJ1-6
d_call: TRBD1
cdr3_length: 13
cdr3_aa: CAWTGQRNSPLHF
cdr3_nt: TGTGCCTGGACGGGACAGAGGAATTCACCCCTCCACTTT

clone_size: .
v_call: TRBV5-1
j_call: TRBJ2-7
d_call: TRBD1
cdr3_length: 15
cdr3_aa: CASSNYGQGVGEQYF
cdr3_nt: TGCGCCAGCAGTAATTACGGACAGGGGGTCGGCGAGCAGTACTTC

clone_size: .
v_call: TRBV6-1
j_call: TRBJ1-6
d_call: TRBD1
cdr3_length: 14
cdr3_aa: CASSYGQGFSPLHF
cdr3_nt: TGTGCCAGCAGTTATGGACAGGGCTTTTCACCCCTCCACTTT

clone_size: .
v_call: TRBV29-1
j_call: TRBJ2-5
d_call: TRBD2
cdr3_length: 14
cdr3_aa: CSAGLAGDTGTQYF
cdr3_nt: TGCAGCGCCGGACTAGCGGGGGACACGGGGACCCAGTACTTC

clone_size: many
v_call: TRBV4-3
j_call: TRBJ2-5
d_call: TRBD2
cdr3_length: 16
cdr3_aa: CASSQDTGGVQETQYF
cdr3_nt: TGCGCCAGCAGCCAAGATACCGGGGGGGTTCAAGAGACCCAGTACTTC

clone_size: .
v_call: TRBV9
j_call: TRBJ1-2
d_call: .
cdr3_length: 13
cdr3_aa: CASSPPLGHGYTF
cdr3_nt: TGTGCCAGCAGCCCTCCGCTTGGGCATGGCTACACCTTC

clone_size: .
v_call: TRBV4-1
j_call: TRBJ2-7
d_call: .
cdr3_length: 16
cdr3_aa: CASSPHSGTPSYEQYF
cdr3_nt: TGCGCCAGCAGCCCACATTCCGGGACGCCTTCCTACGAGCAGTACTTC

clone_size: .
v_call: TRBV29-1
j_call: TRBJ1-1
d_call: .
cdr3_length: 11
cdr3_aa: CSVVGWTEAFF
cdr3_nt: TGCAGCGTTGTTGGGTGGACTGAAGCTTTCTTT

clone_size: .
v_call: TRBV5-1
j_call: TRBJ2-5
d_call: .
cdr3_length: 15
cdr3_aa: CASSLEVGRSETQYF
cdr3_nt: TGCGCCAGCAGCTTGGAAGTAGGCCGTTCAGAGACCCAGTACTTC

clone_size: few
v_call: TRBV9
j_call: TRBJ1-5
d_call: .
cdr3_length: 13
cdr3_aa: CASSVGVAQPQHF
cdr3_nt: TGTGCCAGCAGCGTAGGGGTTGCTCAGCCCCAGCATTTT

clone_size: few
v_call: TRBV6-5
j_call: TRBJ2-2
d_call: .
cdr3_length: 13
cdr3_aa: CASSYLDTGELFF
cdr3_nt: TGTGCCAGCAGTTACTTGGACACCGGGGAGCTGTTTTTT

clone_size: .
v_call: TRBV5-1
j_call: TRBJ2-5
d_call: .
cdr3_length: 13
cdr3_aa: CASSSGQTETQYF
cdr3_nt: TGCGCCAGCAGCTCAGGACAGACGGAGACCCAGTACTTC

clone_size: .
v_call: TRBV4-3
j_call: TRBJ1-6
d_call: .
cdr3_length: 13
cdr3_aa: CASRTDFNSPLHF
cdr3_nt: TGCGCCAGCAGGACAGATTTTAATTCACCCCTCCACTTT

clone_size: .
v_call: TRBV7-9
j_call: TRBJ2-2
d_call: .
cdr3_length: 13
cdr3_aa: CASSSPVIGELFF
cdr3_nt: TGTGCCAGCAGCTCGCCCGTCATCGGGGAGCTGTTTTTT

clone_size: .
v_call: TRBV4-1
j_call: TRBJ1-1
d_call: TRBD1
cdr3_length: 14
cdr3_aa: CASSQELRDREAFF
cdr3_nt: TGCGCCAGCAGCCAAGAACTACGGGACAGGGAAGCTTTCTTT

clone_size: once
v_call: TRBV7-9
j_call: TRBJ2-1
d_call: .
cdr3_length: 14
cdr3_aa: CASSLGVRENEQFF
cdr3_nt: TGTGCCAGCAGCTTAGGAGTCAGGGAGAATGAGCAGTTCTTC

clone_size: few
v_call: TRBV7-2
j_call: TRBJ1-1
d_call: .
cdr3_length: 13
cdr3_aa: CASSFTVNTEAFF
cdr3_nt: TGTGCCAGCAGCTTTACAGTGAACACTGAAGCTTTCTTT

clone_size: few
v_call: TRBV19
j_call: TRBJ2-6
d_call: .
cdr3_length: 14
cdr3_aa: CASSIEAGANVLTF
cdr3_nt: TGTGCCAGTAGTATAGAGGCAGGGGCCAACGTCCTGACTTTC

clone_size: .
v_call: TRBV9
j_call: TRBJ2-3
d_call: TRBD1
cdr3_length: 16
cdr3_aa: CASSVGTGLSTDTQYF
cdr3_nt: TGTGCCAGCAGCGTAGGGACAGGGTTAAGCACAGATACGCAGTATTTT

clone_size: once
v_call: TRBV4-2
j_call: TRBJ2-1
d_call: .
cdr3_length: 15
cdr3_aa: CASSQVTDPYNEQFF
cdr3_nt: TGTGCCAGCAGCCAAGTGACGGATCCCTACAATGAGCAGTTCTTC

clone_size: .
v_call: TRBV18
j_call: TRBJ2-7
d_call: .
cdr3_length: 14
cdr3_aa: CASSPVTSSYEQYF
cdr3_nt: TGTGCCAGCTCACCGGTCACCAGCTCCTACGAGCAGTACTTC

clone_size: .
v_call: TRBV30
j_call: TRBJ1-1
d_call: .
cdr3_length: 12
cdr3_aa: CAWSRIQGEAFF
cdr3_nt: TGTGCCTGGAGTAGAATACAGGGTGAAGCTTTCTTT

clone_size: few
v_call: TRBV4-1
j_call: TRBJ2-1
d_call: .
cdr3_length: 16
cdr3_aa: CASSRLAIPSYNEQFF
cdr3_nt: TGCGCCAGCAGCCGATTGGCTATCCCCTCCTACAATGAGCAGTTCTTC